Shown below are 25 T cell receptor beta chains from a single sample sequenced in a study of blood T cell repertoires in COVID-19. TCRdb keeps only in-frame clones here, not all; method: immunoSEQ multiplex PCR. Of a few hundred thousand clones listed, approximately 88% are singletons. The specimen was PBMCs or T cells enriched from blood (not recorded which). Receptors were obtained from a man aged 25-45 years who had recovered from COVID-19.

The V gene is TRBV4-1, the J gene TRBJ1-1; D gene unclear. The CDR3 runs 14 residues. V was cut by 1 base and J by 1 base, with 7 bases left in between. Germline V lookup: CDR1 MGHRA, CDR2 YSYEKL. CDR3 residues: CASSQVQSNTEAFF. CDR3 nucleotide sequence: TGCGCCAGCAGCCAAGTCCAGTCGAACACTGAAGCTTTCTTT.

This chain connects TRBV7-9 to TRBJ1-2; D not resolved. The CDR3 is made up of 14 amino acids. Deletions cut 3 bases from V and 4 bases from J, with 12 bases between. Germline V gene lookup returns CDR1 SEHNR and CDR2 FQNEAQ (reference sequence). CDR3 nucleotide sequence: TGTGCCAGCAGCTTCGGTGCTCTCCTCTATGGCTACACCTTC. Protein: CASSFGALLYGYTF.

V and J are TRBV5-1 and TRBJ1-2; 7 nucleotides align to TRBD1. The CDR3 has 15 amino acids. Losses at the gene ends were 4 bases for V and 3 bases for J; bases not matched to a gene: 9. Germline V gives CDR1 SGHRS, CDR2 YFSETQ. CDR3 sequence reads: CASSLVGQKDYGYTF. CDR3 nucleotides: TGCGCCAGCAGCCTAGTGGGACAGAAAGACTATGGCTACACCTTC.

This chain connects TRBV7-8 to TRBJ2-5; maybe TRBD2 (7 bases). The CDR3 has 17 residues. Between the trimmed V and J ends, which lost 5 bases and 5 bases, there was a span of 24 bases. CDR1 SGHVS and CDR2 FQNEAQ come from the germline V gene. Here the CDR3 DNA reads TGTGCCAGCAGCCCCGGAGGGGGAGGGGTAATCCTTGAGACCCAGTACTTC. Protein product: CASSPGGGGVILETQYF.

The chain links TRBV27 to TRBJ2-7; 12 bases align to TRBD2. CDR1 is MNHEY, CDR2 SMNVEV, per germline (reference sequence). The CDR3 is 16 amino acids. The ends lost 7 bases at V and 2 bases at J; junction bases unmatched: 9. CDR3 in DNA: TGTGCCAGCACCCGCGGATCTAGCGGGGGGGCCTACGAGCAGTACTTC. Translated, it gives CASTRGSSGGAYEQYF.

CDR3 amino acids: CAISEFSGGATGELFF. CDR3 DNA sequence: TGTGCCATCAGTGAGTTCAGCGGGGGGGCCACCGGGGAGCTGTTTTTT. The rearrangement links TRBV10-3 to TRBJ2-2; 10 bases are a match to TRBD2. The CDR3 runs to 16 residues. The trim removed 1 base at V and 4 bases at J, leaving 3 bases unmatched. Germline V gene lookup returns CDR1 ENHRY and CDR2 SYGVKD.

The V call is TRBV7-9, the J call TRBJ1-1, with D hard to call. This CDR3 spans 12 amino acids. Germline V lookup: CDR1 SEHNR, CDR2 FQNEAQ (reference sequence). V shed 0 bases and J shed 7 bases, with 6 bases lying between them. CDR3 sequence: CASSLASLEAFF. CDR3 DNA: TGTGCCAGCAGCTTAGCGTCACTTGAAGCTTTCTTT.

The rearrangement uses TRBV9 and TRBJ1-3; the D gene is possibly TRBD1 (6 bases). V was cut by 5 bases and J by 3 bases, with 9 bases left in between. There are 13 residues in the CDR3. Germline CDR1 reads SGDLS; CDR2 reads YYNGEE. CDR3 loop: CASSSGDGNTIYF. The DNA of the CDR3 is TGTGCCAGCAGTTCAGGGGATGGAAACACCATATATTTT.

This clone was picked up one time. CDR3 DNA sequence: TGTGCCAGCAGCTTAGCGGGCCAGGTTGGCTACACCTTC. Residues: CASSLAGQVGYTF. The V gene is TRBV7-9, the J gene TRBJ1-2; D is undetermined. V gave up 0 bases and J gave up 7 bases, with 9 bases separating them. CDR1 and CDR2 (germline): SEHNR, FQNEAQ (reference sequence). The length of the CDR3 is 13 residues.

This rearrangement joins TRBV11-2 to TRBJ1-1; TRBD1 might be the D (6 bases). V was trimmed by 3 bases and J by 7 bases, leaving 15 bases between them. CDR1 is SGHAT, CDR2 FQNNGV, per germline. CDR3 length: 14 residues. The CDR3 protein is CASSFSEGEGEAFF. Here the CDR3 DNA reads TGTGCCAGCAGCTTTAGTGAGGGGGAAGGTGAAGCTTTCTTT.

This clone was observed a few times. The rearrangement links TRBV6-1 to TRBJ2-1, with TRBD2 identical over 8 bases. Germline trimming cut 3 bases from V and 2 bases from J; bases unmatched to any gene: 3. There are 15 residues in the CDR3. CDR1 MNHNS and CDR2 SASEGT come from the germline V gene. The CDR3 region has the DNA TGTGCCAGCAGTGATAGAGCGGGGGCCTACAATGAGCAGTTCTTC. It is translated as CASSDRAGAYNEQFF.

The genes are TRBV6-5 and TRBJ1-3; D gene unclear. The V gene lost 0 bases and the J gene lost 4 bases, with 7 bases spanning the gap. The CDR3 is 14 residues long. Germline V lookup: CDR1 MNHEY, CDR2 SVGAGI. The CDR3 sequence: CASSYSGRGNTIYF. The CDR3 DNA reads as TGTGCCAGCAGTTACTCAGGGAGGGGAAACACCATATATTTT.

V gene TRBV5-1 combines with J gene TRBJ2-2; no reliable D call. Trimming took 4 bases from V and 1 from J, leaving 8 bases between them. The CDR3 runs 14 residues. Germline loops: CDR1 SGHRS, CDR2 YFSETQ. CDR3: CASSPLWNTGELFF. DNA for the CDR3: TGCGCCAGCAGCCCTCTCTGGAACACCGGGGAGCTGTTTTTT.

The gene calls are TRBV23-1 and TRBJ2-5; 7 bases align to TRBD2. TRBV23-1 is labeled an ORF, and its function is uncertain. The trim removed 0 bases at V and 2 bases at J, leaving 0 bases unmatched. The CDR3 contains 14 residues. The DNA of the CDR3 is TGCGCCAGCAGTCAATCGGGGGGGCAAGAGACCCAGTACTTC. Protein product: CASSQSGGQETQYF.

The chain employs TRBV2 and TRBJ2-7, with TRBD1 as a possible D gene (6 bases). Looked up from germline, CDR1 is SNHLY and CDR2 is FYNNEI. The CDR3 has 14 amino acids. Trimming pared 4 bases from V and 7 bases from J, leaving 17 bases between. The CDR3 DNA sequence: TGTGCCAGCAGTGGCCGGGAACAGGGAAGGGAGCAGTACTTC. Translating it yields CASSGREQGREQYF.

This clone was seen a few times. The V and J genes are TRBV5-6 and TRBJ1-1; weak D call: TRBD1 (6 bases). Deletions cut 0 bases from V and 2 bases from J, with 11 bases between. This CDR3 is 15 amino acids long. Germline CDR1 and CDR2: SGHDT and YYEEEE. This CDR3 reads CASSLAGGANTEAFF. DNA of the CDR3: TGTGCCAGCAGCTTGGCCGGGGGGGCAAACACTGAAGCTTTCTTT.

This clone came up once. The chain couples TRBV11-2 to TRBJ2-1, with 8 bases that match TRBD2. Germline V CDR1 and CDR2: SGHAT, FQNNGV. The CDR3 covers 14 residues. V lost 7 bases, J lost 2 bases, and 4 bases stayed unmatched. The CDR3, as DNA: TGTGCCAGCAAATCGGGGGGGGCCTACAATGAGCAGTTCTTC. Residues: CASKSGGAYNEQFF.

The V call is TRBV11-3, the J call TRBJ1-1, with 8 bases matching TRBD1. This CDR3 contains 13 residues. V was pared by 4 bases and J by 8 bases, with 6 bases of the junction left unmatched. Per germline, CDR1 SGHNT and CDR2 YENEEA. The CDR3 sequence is CASSSGQGWEAFF. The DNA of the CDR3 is TGTGCCAGCAGCTCCGGACAGGGCTGGGAAGCTTTCTTT.

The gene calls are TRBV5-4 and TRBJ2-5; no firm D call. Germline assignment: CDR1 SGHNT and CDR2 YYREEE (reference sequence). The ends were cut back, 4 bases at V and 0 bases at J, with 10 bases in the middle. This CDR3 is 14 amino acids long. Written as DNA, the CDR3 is TGTGCCAGCAGCGGCGGCGGTTACCAAGAGACCCAGTACTTC. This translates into CASSGGGYQETQYF.

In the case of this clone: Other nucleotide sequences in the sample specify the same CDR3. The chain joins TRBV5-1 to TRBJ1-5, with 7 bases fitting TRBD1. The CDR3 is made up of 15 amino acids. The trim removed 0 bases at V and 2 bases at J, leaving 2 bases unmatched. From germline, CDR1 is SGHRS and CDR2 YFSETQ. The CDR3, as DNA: TGCGCCAGCAGCTTGGGAACAGGGGGCAATCAGCCCCAGCATTTT. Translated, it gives CASSLGTGGNQPQHF.

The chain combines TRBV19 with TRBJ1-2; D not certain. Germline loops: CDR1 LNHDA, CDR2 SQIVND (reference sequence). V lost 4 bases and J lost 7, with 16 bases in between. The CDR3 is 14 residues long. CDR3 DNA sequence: TGTGCCAGTAGTACTTCCCTTCGGGTCGGTGGCTACACCTTC. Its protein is CASSTSLRVGGYTF.

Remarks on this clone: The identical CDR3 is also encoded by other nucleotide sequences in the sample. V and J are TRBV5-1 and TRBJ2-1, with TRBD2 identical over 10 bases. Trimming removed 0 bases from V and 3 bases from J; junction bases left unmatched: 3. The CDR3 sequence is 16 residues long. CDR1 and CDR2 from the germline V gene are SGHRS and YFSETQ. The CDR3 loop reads CASSLAASGGYNEQFF. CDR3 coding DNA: TGCGCCAGCAGCTTGGCCGCTAGCGGGGGCTACAATGAGCAGTTCTTC.

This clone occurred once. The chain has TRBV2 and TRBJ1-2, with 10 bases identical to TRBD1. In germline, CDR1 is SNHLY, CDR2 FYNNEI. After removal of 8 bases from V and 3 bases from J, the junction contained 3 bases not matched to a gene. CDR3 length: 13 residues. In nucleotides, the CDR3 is TGTGCCAGCGACAGGGGGCGCGACTATGGCTACACCTTC. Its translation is CASDRGRDYGYTF. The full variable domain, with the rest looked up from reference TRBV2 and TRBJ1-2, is EPEVTQTPSHQVTQMGQEVILRCVPISNHLYFYWYRQILGQKVEFLVSFYNNEISEKSEIFDDQFSVERPDGSNFTLKIRSTKLEDSAMYFCASDRGRDYGYTFGSGTRLTVV.

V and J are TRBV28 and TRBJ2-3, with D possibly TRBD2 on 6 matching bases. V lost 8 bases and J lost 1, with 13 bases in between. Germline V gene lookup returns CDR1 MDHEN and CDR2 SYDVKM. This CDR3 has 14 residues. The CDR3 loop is CASAGGWRTDTQYF. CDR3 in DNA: TGTGCCAGCGCCGGGGGTTGGCGCACAGATACGCAGTATTTT. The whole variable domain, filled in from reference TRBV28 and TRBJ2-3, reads DVKVTQSSRYLVKRTGEKVFLECVQDMDHENMFWYRQDPGLGLRLIYFSYDVKMKEKGDIPEGYSVSREKKERFSLILESASTNQTSMYLCASAGGWRTDTQYFGPGTRLTVL.

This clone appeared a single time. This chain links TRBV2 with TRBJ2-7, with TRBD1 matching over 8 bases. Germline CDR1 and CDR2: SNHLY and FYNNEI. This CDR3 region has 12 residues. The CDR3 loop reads CVTSGQGYEQYF. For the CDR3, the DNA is TGTGTCACCAGCGGACAGGGCTACGAGCAGTACTTC.